Each of the 15 T cell receptor beta chains below was sequenced from the same sample in a study of spatial heterogeneity in lung cancer. General study results and limits: In tumors, expanded intratumoral alpha and beta TCR counts tracked mutation counts.

Their recognized antigens are unknown. MiXCR was run by TCRdb on the 5' RACE reads, yielding one entry per CDR3 protein. The table shows around 4,900 distinct CDR3 sequences, with 8.4% occurring only once. Time point denoted: sample taken at primary tumor resection. Sample: lung tumor tissue, taken at surgery. These receptors were taken from a female donor with early-stage non-small cell lung cancer.

The V gene is TRBV28, the J gene TRBJ2-7, with D tentatively TRBD2 (6 bases). CDR1 is MDHEN, CDR2 SYDVKM, per germline. V was cut by 5 bases and J by 3 bases, with 8 bases left in between. The CDR3 totals 12 residues. DNA of the CDR3: TGTGCCAGCAGTACTAGCAGCTACGAGCAGTACTTC. Its translation is CASSTSSYEQYF. Full variable domain (outside the CDR3, taken from reference TRBV28 and TRBJ2-7): DVKVTQSSRYLVKRTGEKVFLECVQDMDHENMFWYRQDPGLGLRLIYFSYDVKMKEKGDIPEGYSVSREKKERFSLILESASTNQTSMYLCASSTSSYEQYFGPGTRLTVT.

This clonotype was recorded at least ten times. An end of the junction differs from the germline gene, which may be a read error. The chain combines TRBV10-3 with TRBJ2-3, with 9 bases identical to TRBD2. This CDR3 comprises 13 residues. Germline V gene sequence: CDR1 ENHRY, CDR2 SYGVKD. The CDR3, as DNA: TGTGCCATCAAACTCCCGCGGGGGGGTAGCAGTATTTTT. Its translation: CAIKLPRGGSSIF.

Sample share makes this clonotype medium-sized. The chain links TRBV6-2 or TRBV6-3 to TRBJ2-7; D might be TRBD2 (6 bases). The CDR3 spans 15 residues. Trimming pared 4 bases from V and 5 bases from J, leaving 18 bases between. Per the germline V gene, CDR1 is MNHEY and CDR2 is SVGEGT. The DNA for the CDR3 is TGTGCCAGCAGTTCCTGGGGGGACGGAGGGGACGAGCAGTACTTC. Amino acids: CASSSWGDGGDEQYF.

At least ten counts were recorded for this clonotype. The genes are TRBV6-5 and TRBJ2-5; D call uncertain. Trimming pared 0 bases from V and 2 bases from J, leaving 13 bases between. The length of the CDR3 is 16 residues. Germline V gene sequence: CDR1 MNHEY, CDR2 SVGAGI. CDR3 DNA: TGTGCCAGCAGTTACTCGGGAACAGCCTTTCAAGAGACCCAGTACTTC. Translation gives CASSYSGTAFQETQYF.

A few counts support this clonotype. The chain joins TRBV23-1 to TRBJ2-3, with D perhaps matching TRBD1 or TRBD2 (5 bases each). TRBV23-1 is reported as an ORF; its role is uncertain. Trimming removed 0 bases at V and 7 bases at J, with 8 bases between. CDR3 size: 13 residues. CDR3 in amino acids: CASSQSGTNTQYF. CDR3 coding DNA: TGCGCCAGCAGTCAATCTGGGACGAATACGCAGTATTTT.

J is TRBJ2-5 and V is TRBV5-1; 8 bases match TRBD1. Per the germline V gene, CDR1 is SGHRS and CDR2 is YFSETQ. Trimming cost V 4 bases and J 1 base; bases outside gene matches: 6. This CDR3 has 15 amino acids. The CDR3 spells CASSGGQGSQETQYF. CDR3 bases: TGCGCCAGCAGCGGTGGACAGGGCAGCCAAGAGACCCAGTACTTC.

Sample share makes this clonotype medium-sized. This chain links TRBV9 with TRBJ1-1; D unresolved. Trimming shortened V by 4 bases and J by 6 bases, and 13 bases separated the two germline ends. CDR1 SGDLS and CDR2 YYNGEE come from the germline V gene. The CDR3 is 13 amino acids. This chain's CDR3 is CASSPAGWAEAFF. The CDR3, as DNA: TGTGCCAGCAGCCCTGCAGGTTGGGCTGAAGCTTTCTTT.

V and J are TRBV9 and TRBJ1-6, with unresolved D. The CDR3 contains 17 residues. From germline, CDR1 is SGDLS and CDR2 YYNGEE. Deletions cut 0 bases from V and 6 bases from J, with 16 bases between. The CDR3 is CASSVAGGFGPNSPLHF. CDR3 coding DNA: TGTGCCAGCAGCGTAGCTGGAGGGTTTGGACCTAATTCACCCCTCCACTTT. The full variable domain, its missing parts supplied by reference TRBV9 and TRBJ1-6, is DSGVTQTPKHLITATGQRVTLRCSPRSGDLSVYWYQQSLDQGLQFLIQYYNGEERAKGNILERFSAQQFPDLHSELNLSSLELGDSALYFCASSVAGGFGPNSPLHFGNGTRLTVT.

J is TRBJ2-5 and V is TRBV11-2, with D unclear. Between the trimmed V and J ends, which lost 5 bases and 1 base, there was a span of 8 bases. CDR1 is SGHAT and CDR2 is FQNNGV in the germline V gene. The CDR3 sequence is 13 residues long. This CDR3 is CASSRAFQETQYF. In DNA, the CDR3 is TGTGCCAGCAGCAGGGCGTTCCAAGAGACCCAGTACTTC. Filled out from reference TRBV11-2 and TRBJ2-5, the complete variable domain reads EAGVAQSPRYKIIEKRQSVAFWCNPISGHATLYWYQQILGQGPKLLIQFQNNGVVDDSQLPKDRFSAERLKGVDSTLKIQPAKLEDSAVYLCASSRAFQETQYFGPGTRLLVL.

The J gene is TRBJ1-3, the V gene TRBV12-3 or TRBV12-4; no clear D. Trimming stripped 6 bases from V and 1 base from J, with 10 bases between. The CDR3 has 14 amino acids. The CDR3 region has the DNA TGTGCCAGCAGCCCCGCCATTTCTGGAAACACCATATATTTT. Protein: CASSPAISGNTIYF.

The chain is built from TRBV2 and TRBJ2-3, with TRBD1 matching over 9 bases. Trimming removed 6 bases from V and 3 bases from J; junction bases left unmatched: 7. The germline V gene has CDR1 SNHLY and CDR2 FYNNEI. This CDR3 is built from 15 residues. The chain's CDR3 is CASSAGTGQTDTQYF. The CDR3 DNA follows: TGTGCCAGCAGCGCCGGGACAGGGCAGACAGATACGCAGTATTTT.

The V and J genes are TRBV29-1 and TRBJ2-3, with 8 bases that match TRBD1. The CDR3 runs 14 residues. Trimming took 1 base from V and 3 from J; bases not matched to a gene: 3. In germline, CDR1 is SQVTM, CDR2 ANQGSEA. CDR3 sequence: CSVEADRETDTQYF. CDR3 DNA sequence: TGCAGCGTTGAAGCGGACAGGGAAACAGATACGCAGTATTTT.

Within the sample, this clonotype is medium-sized (0.01 to 0.1%). The rearrangement uses TRBV10-3 and TRBJ2-3; D unclear. From germline, CDR1 is ENHRY and CDR2 SYGVKD. V lost 0 bases, J lost 0 bases, and 7 bases lay in between. CDR3 length: 15 residues. CDR3 nucleotides: TGTGCCATCAGTGAGTCGGTCTCTAGCACAGATACGCAGTATTTT. Its protein product is CAISESVSSTDTQYF.

By sample fraction, this clonotype is medium-sized. CDR3 region: CASSSRGGHEQFF. In DNA, the CDR3 is TGTGCCAGCAGTTCCCGTGGAGGGCATGAGCAGTTCTTC. The chain is built from TRBV27 and TRBJ2-1, with D possibly being TRBD2 (6 bases). V lost 4 bases, J lost 8 bases, and 12 bases lay in between. The CDR3 length is 13 residues. Germline CDR1 is MNHEY and CDR2 is SMNVEV (reference sequence).

Of note for this clonotype: Just one base apart from a much larger clone, this may be a read error. The V gene is TRBV29-1, the J gene TRBJ1-1, with D hard to call. Germline lookup yields CDR1 SQVTM and CDR2 ANQGSEA. The CDR3 consists of 13 residues. CDR3 sequence (DNA): TGCAGCGTTGAAGAGGGGATGAACACTCAAGCTTTCTTT. Translated: CSVEEGMNTQAFF.